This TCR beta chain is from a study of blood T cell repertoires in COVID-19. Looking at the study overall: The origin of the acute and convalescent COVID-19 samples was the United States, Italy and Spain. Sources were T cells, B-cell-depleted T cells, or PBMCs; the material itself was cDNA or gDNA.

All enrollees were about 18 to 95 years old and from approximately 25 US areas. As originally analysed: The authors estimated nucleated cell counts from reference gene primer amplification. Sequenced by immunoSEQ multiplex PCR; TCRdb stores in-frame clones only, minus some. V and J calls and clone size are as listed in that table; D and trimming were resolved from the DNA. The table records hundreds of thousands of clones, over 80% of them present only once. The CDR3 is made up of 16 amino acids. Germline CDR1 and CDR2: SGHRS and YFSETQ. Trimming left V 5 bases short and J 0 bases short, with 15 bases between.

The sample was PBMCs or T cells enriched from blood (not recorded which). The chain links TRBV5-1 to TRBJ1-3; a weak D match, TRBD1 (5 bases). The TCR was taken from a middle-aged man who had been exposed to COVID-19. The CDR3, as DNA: TGCGCCAGCAGACTTGACAGCCAACCCTCTGGAAACACCATATATTTT. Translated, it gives CASRLDSQPSGNTIYF.